This TCR beta chain was captured by sequencing in a study of CXCR3-negative and CXCR3-positive naive CD8 T cells. This CDR3 is built from 15 residues. Germline CDR1 reads MGHDK; CDR2 reads SYGVNS. The authors made the TRB cDNA libraries by 5' RACE using UMI labels. After re-calling the 5' RACE reads, TCRdb lists one entry per CDR3 protein, DNA absent. The sample has 120,000 to 150,000 distinct CDR3 sequences. Comment on this clonotype: Antigen unknown.

General observations from the study: Against CXCR3-negative naive cells, CXCR3-positive naive cells showed more hydrophobic TRB CDR3s. Fresh PBMCs served for most assays, and CXCR3 expression fell partially after cryopreservation. Both naive subsets showed comparably high diversity, and memory CD8+ cells showed much lower diversity. Unlike memory cells, which differed, naive CXCR3-negative and CXCR3-positive cells had similar TRBV-TRBJ usage.

The source material was naive CXCR3+ CD8+ T cells from blood. Documented subset: CD45RO-CCR7+CD27+CD95- naive CD8+ T cells expressing CXCR3 (TNR3+). The V gene is TRBV25-1, the J gene TRBJ1-5. The origin of this receptor is a human donor in good health. Some clones in this sample may be carry-over from other donors' samples. The CDR3 protein is CASSESGIRTQPQHF.